A single sample gave rise to the 6 T cell receptor beta chains below, sequenced in a study of OX40 agonist ivuxolimab in advanced cancers. Sequenced by immunoSEQ multiplex PCR; TCRdb stores in-frame clones only, minus some. Of over 55,000 clones listed, around 77% are singletons. Sequencing was performed on CD4+ or CD8+ T cells sorted from blood, taken in a trial of the OX40 agonist ivuxolimab. The receptors shown here come from an adult with an advanced solid tumor such as melanoma, head and neck, liver or kidney cancer.

This sequence joins TRBV19 and TRBJ2-7; D not certain. In germline, CDR1 is LNHDA, CDR2 SQIVND (reference sequence). Trimming removed 4 bases at V and 0 bases at J, with 10 bases between. The CDR3 runs to 14 residues. CDR3 sequence: CASSTQASSYEQYF. The CDR3 DNA is TGTGCCAGTAGTACGCAGGCTAGCTCCTACGAGCAGTACTTC. The variable domain in full, completed from reference TRBV19 and TRBJ2-7, reads DGGITQSPKYLFRKEGQNVTLSCEQNLNHDAMYWYRQDPGQGLRLIYYSQIVNDFQKGDIAEGYSVSREKKESFPLTVTSAQKNPTAFYLCASSTQASSYEQYFGPGTRLTVT.

CDR3 coding DNA: TGTGCCAGCTCACCAACCGGGACAGGGGGCGACCTGCCCGGGGAGCTGTTTTTT. It is translated as CASSPTGTGGDLPGELFF. This chain uses TRBV18 with TRBJ2-2, with 12 bases aligning to TRBD1. The V gene end was trimmed by 2 bases and the J gene end by 6 bases; junction bases not matched to a gene: 10. CDR3 length equals 18 residues. Germline values: CDR1 KGHSH, CDR2 LQKENI. Full variable domain (rest looked up from reference TRBV18 and TRBJ2-2): NAGVMQNPRHLVRRRGQEARLRCSPMKGHSHVYWYRQLPEEGLKFMVYLQKENIIDESGMPKERFSAEFPKEGPSILRIQQVVRGDSAAYFCASSPTGTGGDLPGELFFGEGSRLTVL.

The chain couples TRBV5-1 to TRBJ2-1; no firm D call. Germline CDR1 is SGHRS and CDR2 is YFSETQ. The V and J ends lost 0 bases and 10 bases respectively, with 14 bases between them. CDR3 length: 14 amino acids. CDR3 amino acids: CASSLAPSSGEQFF. In DNA, the CDR3 is TGCGCCAGCAGCTTGGCCCCCTCTTCAGGCGAGCAGTTCTTC.

The V and J genes are TRBV7-8 and TRBJ1-5; 7 nucleotides agree with TRBD1. In germline, CDR1 is SGHVS, CDR2 FQNEAQ. Trimming cost V 5 bases and J 3 bases; bases outside gene matches: 10. CDR3 length equals 16 residues. The CDR3 coding sequence is TGTGCCAGCAGCATGGGGGGGGGACAGATCAATCAGCCCCAGCATTTT. Encoded protein: CASSMGGGQINQPQHF.

This chain links TRBV5-5 with TRBJ2-7; D tentatively fits TRBD1 or TRBD2 (5 bases each). Germline CDR1 SGHKS, CDR2 YYEKEE (reference sequence). Trimming stripped 1 base from V and 0 bases from J, with 11 bases between. The CDR3 extends over 15 amino acids. The CDR3: CASSLMGDPSYEQYF. As DNA, the CDR3 is TGTGCCAGCAGCTTGATGGGGGACCCCTCCTACGAGCAGTACTTC.

The CDR3 DNA reads as TGTGCCAGCAGCTTACTGACAGGGGTGGACACCGGGGAGCTGTTTTTT. Protein product: CASSLLTGVDTGELFF. The rearrangement joins TRBV7-6 to TRBJ2-2; TRBD1 matches at 8 bases. The germline gives CDR1 SGHVS, CDR2 FNYEAQ. V lost 2 bases to trimming and J lost 3 bases; unmatched junction nucleotides: 5. This CDR3 spans 16 amino acids.